Sequencing of this T cell receptor (beta chain) was carried out in a study of vaccination and CD4 T cells after COVID-19. Study details: As their vaccination, participants received two doses of either BNT162b2 or mRNA-1273 vaccine.

Described treatment: roughly 11-day PBMC culture with coronavirus spike peptide pools or control peptides (ViraFEST assay). The CDR3 sequence is 13 residues long. Trimming removed 3 bases from V and 3 bases from J, with 11 bases in between. Germline CDR1 DFQATT, CDR2 SNEGSKA (reference sequence). Cultured CD4+ T cells had their DNA profiled by the Oncomine TCR Beta short-read assay. TCRdb passed the PCR reads through MiXCR, listing each CDR3 protein once. This table holds roughly 11,000 distinct CDR3 sequences, roughly three fifths found once. For this clonotype: Its antigen remains unidentified.

The clonotype originates from a human donor who had recovered from COVID-19. Sequencing was performed on CD4+ T cells from blood, cultured in vitro. This chain joins TRBV20-1 and TRBJ2-5, with a possible D match to TRBD1 (5 bases). The CDR3 sequence: CSARPPGKETQYF. CDR3 DNA sequence: TGCAGTGCTAGGCCCCCAGGGAAAGAGACCCAGTACTTC.